A selection of T cell receptor beta chains follows, all from one sample in a study of cytomegalovirus exposure and HLA in healthy donors. Clones were read by immunoSEQ multiplex PCR, and TCRdb kept only the in-frame ones, dropping some. Here the sample spans over 45,000 clones, over 85% being singletons. Sequencing was performed on PBMCs. All receptors come from a man aged 18 to 35 in good health and CMV-seronegative. Both conserved end residues are part of each CDR3. Each record gives: clone size, V gene, J gene, D gene, CDR3 DNA, CDR3 protein. D genes are given only for firm matches. Only some rows state a clone size, as once, few, many or a class for expanded clones.

NA	TRBV28	TRBJ2-6	NA	TGTGCCAGCAGTTTAGCGGGGCCCACTAACGTCCTGACTTTC	CASSLAGPTNVLTF
NA	TRBV14	TRBJ1-2	NA	TGTGCCAGCAGCCAAGGTTCCGGGGTTGGCTATGGCTACACCTTC	CASSQGSGVGYGYTF
NA	TRBV6-5	TRBJ2-7	NA	TGTGCCAGCAGTTACTCCTCCGGAGGTCCCTACGAGCAGTACTTC	CASSYSSGGPYEQYF
NA	TRBV5-4	TRBJ2-5	NA	TGTGCCAGCAGCTTGGAGACAGGTTGGCAAGAGACCCAGTACTTC	CASSLETGWQETQYF
NA	TRBV18	TRBJ2-1	NA	TGTGCCAGCTCACCTTTGACGGGAACCTACAATGAGCAGTTCTTC	CASSPLTGTYNEQFF
NA	TRBV4-1	TRBJ2-2	TRBD2	TGCGCCAGCAGCCAATTTATAGCGGGAGACACCGGGGAGCTGTTTTTT	CASSQFIAGDTGELFF
few	TRBV28	TRBJ2-3	NA	TGTGCCAGCAGGCCCGGCCAGGATGACACAGATACGCAGTATTTT	CASRPGQDDTDTQYF
NA	TRBV7-2	TRBJ1-2	TRBD1	TGTGCCAGCAGCTTAAGGGGAGACAGGGCACAGAACTATGGCTACACCTTC	CASSLRGDRAQNYGYTF
NA	TRBV28	TRBJ1-4	NA	TGTGCCAGCAGCCCTATAAAGGGAGTCGGTGAAAAACTGTTTTTT	CASSPIKGVGEKLFF
NA	TRBV5-5	TRBJ2-5	TRBD2	TGTGCCAGCAGAGGACTAGCGGAAGAGACCCAGTACTTC	CASRGLAEETQYF
NA	TRBV29-1	TRBJ1-4	NA	TGCAGCGTTGCCACGGGGGGGGGTGAAAAACTGTTTTTT	CSVATGGGEKLFF
NA	TRBV5-1	TRBJ1-1	NA	TGCGCCAGCAGCTCACAGCCAAACACTGAAGCTTTCTTT	CASSSQPNTEAFF
NA	TRBV7-2	TRBJ2-7	TRBD1	TGTGCCAGCAGCCCGAGGACAGGGAGCTCCTACGAGCAGTACTTC	CASSPRTGSSYEQYF
once	TRBV9	TRBJ1-1	NA	TGTGCCAGCAGCGGTATGGACAGTAACACTGAAGCTTTCTTT	CASSGMDSNTEAFF
NA	TRBV18	TRBJ2-5	NA	TGTGCCAGCTCACCTCCAGTACAAGAGACCCAGTACTTC	CASSPPVQETQYF
NA	TRBV27	TRBJ1-5	NA	TGTGCCAGCAGTTGGGAGCCTAATCAGCCCCAGCATTTT	CASSWEPNQPQHF
once	TRBV9	TRBJ2-5	TRBD2	TGTGCCAGCAGCGTAGCTTTGGACGCCGGGGGGCAAGAGACCCAGTACTTC	CASSVALDAGGQETQYF
NA	TRBV9	TRBJ2-1	TRBD2	TGTGCCAGCAGCGCCCTTTCCGGGAGGAGCTCCTACAATGAGCAGTTCTTC	CASSALSGRSSYNEQFF
NA	TRBV5-1	TRBJ2-2	NA	TGCGCCAGCGATCCCGGCGGAACGAACACCGGGGAGCTGTTTTTT	CASDPGGTNTGELFF
NA	TRBV7-6	TRBJ2-1	TRBD2	TGTGCCAGCAGACAAAACCTAGCGGGAGGTCTTGGAGAAGTCTACTACAATGAGCAGTTCTTC	CASRQNLAGGLGEVYYNEQFF
NA	TRBV9	TRBJ2-1	NA	TGTGCCAGCAGCGTAGAGGGGCGGGACTACAATGAGCAGTTCTTC	CASSVEGRDYNEQFF
NA	TRBV11-3	TRBJ2-1	NA	TGTGCCAGCAGCTTAATCGCCTACAATGAGCAGTTCTTC	CASSLIAYNEQFF
NA	TRBV2	TRBJ1-2	TRBD1	TGTGCCAGCAGTGGTCCCGGCTCGTCTCGGGACAGGGGTACCTATGGCTACACCTTC	CASSGPGSSRDRGTYGYTF
once	TRBV15	TRBJ2-7	NA	TGTGCCACCCAGGTCGGAGGGTCTACGAGAAGGCAGTACTTC	CATQVGGSTRRQYF
NA	TRBV7-9	TRBJ1-5	TRBD1	TGTGCCAGCAGCTTGTCCGGGACAGGGAGCAATCAGCCCCAGCATTTT	CASSLSGTGSNQPQHF
NA	TRBV5-4	TRBJ2-7	TRBD2	TGTGCCAGCAGCTTCGGGACTAACTCCTACGAGCAGTACTTC	CASSFGTNSYEQYF
NA	TRBV28	TRBJ2-1	TRBD2	TGTGCCAGCAGTCTCTTAGCGGGAGGGTCCCATGAGCAGTTCTTC	CASSLLAGGSHEQFF
NA	TRBV28	TRBJ2-3	TRBD1	TGTGCCAGCAGCCTACCCCCCGGGACAGGGGCAACTGCGCAGTATTTT	CASSLPPGTGATAQYF
NA	TRBV19	TRBJ2-2	NA	TGTGCCAGTAGTTTGGAACCCCCGCTAGCGTACACCGGGGAGCTGTTTTTT	CASSLEPPLAYTGELFF
NA	TRBV15	TRBJ1-4	TRBD1	TGTGCCACCAGCAGAGGGCGACAGGGGGGTAATGAAAAACTGTTTTTT	CATSRGRQGGNEKLFF
NA	TRBV7-2	TRBJ1-1	TRBD1	TGTGCCAGCAGCCCGGGGACAGGGATCGGGAACACTGAAGCTTTCTTT	CASSPGTGIGNTEAFF
NA	TRBV9	TRBJ2-7	NA	TGTGCCAGCAGCGTATCAGGGGGCGGGGGGGATCTTCAGTACTTC	CASSVSGGGGDLQYF
NA	TRBV15	TRBJ1-1	NA	TGTGCCACCAGCCGAAGCAGGGTGAACACTGAAGCTTTCTTT	CATSRSRVNTEAFF
NA	TRBV15	TRBJ1-5	NA	TGTGCCACCAGCAGAGACTTACTAGGGGGGGTGGGTCAGCCCCAGCATTTT	CATSRDLLGGVGQPQHF
few	TRBV20-1	TRBJ2-5	NA	TGCAGCGGAGTGGGTACAGAGACCCAGTACTTC	CSGVGTETQYF
NA	TRBV5-1	TRBJ2-2	NA	TGCGCCAGCAGCGGGAGGATGAACACCGGGGAGCTGTTTTTT	CASSGRMNTGELFF
NA	TRBV27	TRBJ2-7	NA	TGTGCCAGCAGTCTGAAGCGGGACACCTGGTACGGGGAGCAGTACTTC	CASSLKRDTWYGEQYF
NA	TRBV6-6	TRBJ2-3	NA	TGTGCCAGCAGTCCCGGTCGGGGAGGCCCTAATACGCAGTATTTT	CASSPGRGGPNTQYF
NA	TRBV9	TRBJ1-1	TRBD1	TGTGCCAGCAGCCCCCGAGGACAGGGGGTCGGGAACACTGAAGCTTTCTTT	CASSPRGQGVGNTEAFF
NA	TRBV10-3	TRBJ2-7	TRBD2	TGTGCCATCAGTGAGTTCCAGGGGACTAGCGGGGGATTCTACGAGCAGTACTTC	CAISEFQGTSGGFYEQYF
NA	TRBV6-5	TRBJ2-7	TRBD2	TGTGCCAGCAGTCCCGGACTAGCGGGAAACTACGAGCAGTACTTC	CASSPGLAGNYEQYF